This T cell receptor beta chain was found in a study of identical twins. Study-level results: Cross-sectional statistics, not tracking of the same donors, supported the conclusions.

With regard to this clonotype: Its specificity is unknown.

With 1 base removed from V and 2 bases from J, the gap between germline ends came to 9 bases. This CDR3 comprises 14 residues. Per germline, CDR1 SGHVS and CDR2 FQNEAQ. MiXCR, run by TCRdb on the 5' RACE reads, gives a single entry per CDR3 protein. The repertoire consists of 400,000 to 650,000 distinct CDR3 sequences, with about 20% occurring once and the leading ten covering about 0.91%. This sample was also put to use in a study of T cells expressing NK-cell markers. From that report: One observes that, in a few donors, these clonotypes were also the leading ones within the CD3+CD56-NKG2C+ fraction.

The receptor was isolated from a woman aged 18-29 years in good health. Material: CD4+ T cells sorted from blood. V is TRBV7-8 and J is TRBJ2-7, with TRBD1 as a possible D gene (5 bases). The CDR3 sequence: CASSLGDSAYEQYF. The DNA for the CDR3 is TGTGCCAGCAGCTTAGGCGACAGTGCCTACGAGCAGTACTTC.